The clone carrying this T cell receptor beta chain showed up just a few times. Its antigen is not known. Looked up from germline, CDR1 is SGHRS and CDR2 is YFSETQ. The V end was cut by 0 bases, the J end by 2 bases, with 11 bases between. The CDR3 is 15 amino acids. For TCR, cDNA came from 5'RACE template switching, which added a universal primer site and UMIs. Using its own MiXCR run on the 5' RACE reads, TCRdb lists one record per CDR3 protein. The sample includes more than 350,000 distinct CDR3 sequences, around a tenth seen only once; the top ten take about 17%. The record originates from a study of T cells after yellow fever vaccination. Regarding the study as a whole: The secondary response was weaker but peaked faster, day 5 versus 15.

The sequence came from a man between 18 and 29 years old who received the YFV17D yellow fever vaccine. This sequence joins TRBV5-1 and TRBJ1-1; no definite D call. The source was PBMCs, collected on the day of the first yellow fever vaccination. The CDR3 reads CASSLGTDGNTEAFF. The CDR3 DNA follows: TGCGCCAGCAGCTTGGGAACGGACGGAAACACTGAAGCTTTCTTT. Supplemented by reference TRBV5-1 and TRBJ1-1, the full variable domain reads KAGVTQTPRYLIKTRGQQVTLSCSPISGHRSVSWYQQTPGQGLQFLFEYFSETQRNKGNFPGRFSGRQFSNSRSEMNVSTLELGDSALYLCASSLGTDGNTEAFFGQGTRLTVV.